This T cell receptor beta chain was captured by sequencing in a study of siplizumab effects on memory and regulatory T cells. The study, taken as a whole, reports: Apparently key alloresponse contributors, naive T cells also seemed more diverse than memory cells. Proliferating Tregs in siplizumab cultures were never verified as suppressive. Alloreactive sequences tracing back to unstimulated CD4+ memory cells were significantly reduced by siplizumab.

The V and J ends lost 3 bases and 4 bases, in that order; junction bases with no gene match: 11. Germline V gene lookup returns CDR1 SGDLS and CDR2 YYNGEE. The CDR3 extends over 16 amino acids. Sequencing was performed on unstimulated naive, memory, effector memory and TEMRA subsets derived from a few donor pairs. Turning to this clone: What it binds is not known.

Method: immunoSEQ multiplex PCR; TCRdb's copy keeps in-frame clones and lacks some. The table has some 100,000 clones, roughly 96% seen once. The gene calls are TRBV9 and TRBJ2-5; 8 bases map to TRBD1. The clonotype comes from a human donor in good health. Specimen: naive CD4+ T cells sorted from blood. In DNA form, the CDR3 reads TGTGCCAGCAGCGACGAGGGCAGGGGGCTTGGAGAGACCCAGTACTTC. It translates to CASSDEGRGLGETQYF.